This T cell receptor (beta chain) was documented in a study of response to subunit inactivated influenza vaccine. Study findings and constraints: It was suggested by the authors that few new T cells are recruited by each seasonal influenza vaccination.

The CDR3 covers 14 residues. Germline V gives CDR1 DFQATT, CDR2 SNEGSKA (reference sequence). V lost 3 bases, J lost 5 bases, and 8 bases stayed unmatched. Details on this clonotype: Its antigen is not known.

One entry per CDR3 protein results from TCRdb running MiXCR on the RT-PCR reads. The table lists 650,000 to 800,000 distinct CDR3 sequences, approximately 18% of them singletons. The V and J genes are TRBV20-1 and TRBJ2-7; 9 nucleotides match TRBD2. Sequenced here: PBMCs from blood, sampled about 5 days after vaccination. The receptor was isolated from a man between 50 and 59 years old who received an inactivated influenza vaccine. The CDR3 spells CSASGLAGSDEQYF. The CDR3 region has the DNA TGCAGTGCTAGTGGGCTAGCGGGATCCGACGAGCAGTACTTC.